The 30 T cell receptor beta chains listed next were all sequenced from one sample in a study of CD8 T cells in ankylosing spondylitis. TCRdb processed the 5' RACE reads anew with MiXCR; each CDR3 protein has one entry. The sample holds some 150,000 distinct CDR3 sequences, approximately 10% seen once. The specimen sequenced was blood, either unsorted or a sorted T cell fraction (not recorded which). Receptors originate from a female donor with ankylosing spondylitis or in good health (not recorded which).

Many counts were recorded for this clonotype. The rearrangement links TRBV24-1 to TRBJ2-6, with D perhaps TRBD1 or TRBD2 (5 bases each). V was cut by 4 bases and J by 0 bases, with 9 bases left in between. The germline CDR1 and CDR2 sequences are KGHDR and SFDVKD. This CDR3 has 16 amino acids. CDR3 sequence: CATSEGPTSGANVLTF. DNA for the CDR3: TGTGCCACCAGTGAGGGACCGACCTCTGGGGCCAACGTCCTGACTTTC.

About this clonotype itself: This could be a read error, since a much larger clone is one nucleotide away. V gene TRBV7-9 combines with J gene TRBJ2-7, with a tentative D call TRBD2 (6 bases). This CDR3 is built from 11 residues. Germline V gene sequence: CDR1 SEHNR, CDR2 FQNEAQ (reference sequence). The CDR3 sequence is CTSSRGTPLSF. As DNA, the CDR3 is TGTACCAGCAGCCGTGGGACTCCCCTCTCCTTC.

In this sample, this clonotype turned up many times. The chain carries TRBV20-1 and TRBJ2-7; 10 bases align to TRBD2. Germline loops: CDR1 DFQATT, CDR2 SNEGSKA (reference sequence). V was clipped by 0 bases and J by 6 bases; unmatched bases: 11. The length of the CDR3 is 16 residues. The CDR3 spells CSARDQGAGGLSEQYF. CDR3 nucleotides: TGCAGTGCTAGAGATCAAGGAGCGGGAGGGCTCAGCGAGCAGTACTTC.

A remark on this clonotype: Possible read error: a much larger clone is one base away. The chain couples TRBV13 to TRBJ1-2; no reliable D call. Germline V gene data show CDR1 as PRHDT and CDR2 as FYEKMQ (reference sequence). This CDR3 is 16 amino acids long. DNA of the CDR3: TGTGCCAGCGGCTTCGGGCGTCTCCCAAAGACCTATGGCTACACCTTC. Protein: CASGFGRLPKTYGYTF.

This clonotype was seen many times. The rearrangement uses TRBV7-9 and TRBJ2-1; D gene uncertain. Between the trimmed V and J ends, which lost 6 bases and 9 bases, there was a span of 15 bases. Germline V gene lookup returns CDR1 SEHNR and CDR2 FQNEAQ (reference sequence). CDR3 length: 13 amino acids. The CDR3: CASSSAVSGEQFF. Here the CDR3 DNA reads TGTGCCAGCAGTTCTGCGGTTAGTGGTGAGCAGTTCTTC.

This clonotype was picked up many times. The rearrangement uses TRBV6-5 and TRBJ2-3, with 11 positions matching TRBD2. Germline assignment: CDR1 MNHEY and CDR2 SVGAGI. This CDR3 is built from 18 residues. V dropped 4 bases and J dropped 2; count of bases not matched to a gene: 11. CDR3 sequence: CASSSRTSGSSFTDTQYF. The CDR3, as DNA: TGTGCCAGCAGTTCTCGGACTAGCGGGTCGTCATTCACAGATACGCAGTATTTT.

The chain links TRBV12-3 or TRBV12-4 to TRBJ1-5, with a possible D match to TRBD1 (5 bases). V lost 5 bases and J 4 bases, leaving 12 bases between the germline ends. CDR3 length equals 14 residues. CDR3: CASSHGGENQPQHF. For the CDR3, the DNA is TGTGCCAGCAGTCACGGAGGGGAAAATCAGCCCCAGCATTTT.

This clonotype was counted many times. V gene TRBV10-2 combines with J gene TRBJ2-3; the D gene could be TRBD1 or TRBD2 (5 bases each). Germline values: CDR1 WSHSY, CDR2 SAAADI. V was cut by 0 bases and J by 4 bases, with 17 bases left in between. CDR3 length: 17 residues. The CDR3 region has the DNA TGCGCCAGCAGTGAGTCGTCTGGGGGAGTAAGGGCAGATACGCAGTATTTT. It encodes CASSESSGGVRADTQYF.

This clonotype came up many times. The V gene is TRBV20-1, the J gene TRBJ2-1; 11 bases line up with TRBD2. The CDR3 covers 16 residues. The trim removed 0 bases at V and 8 bases at J, leaving 9 bases unmatched. CDR1 is DFQATT and CDR2 is SNEGSKA in the germline V gene (reference sequence). The CDR3 region has the DNA TGCAGTGCTAGAGATCCCACTAGCGGGAGTGGATATGAGCAGTTCTTC. Protein: CSARDPTSGSGYEQFF.

This clonotype was counted at least ten times. The genes are TRBV11-2 and TRBJ2-7; D not certain. This CDR3 contains 13 residues. V was clipped by 3 bases and J by 4 bases, with 10 bases between them. The germline V gene encodes CDR1 SGHAT and CDR2 FQNNGV. The CDR3 here is CASSLLSAYEQYF. CDR3 DNA sequence: TGTGCCAGCAGCTTGCTATCAGCTTACGAGCAGTACTTC. The full variable domain, completed using reference TRBV11-2 and TRBJ2-7, is EAGVAQSPRYKIIEKRQSVAFWCNPISGHATLYWYQQILGQGPKLLIQFQNNGVVDDSQLPKDRFSAERLKGVDSTLKIQPAKLEDSAVYLCASSLLSAYEQYFGPGTRLTVT.

This clonotype was observed at least ten times. This chain links TRBV6-1 with TRBJ2-5, with 16 bases lining up with TRBD2. Germline CDR1 and CDR2: MNHNS and SASEGT. This CDR3 comprises 16 residues. After removal of 6 bases from V and 6 bases from J, the junction contained 7 bases not matched to a gene. The CDR3: CASSGTSGRVVKTQYF. The CDR3 DNA reads as TGTGCCAGCAGCGGGACTAGCGGGAGGGTAGTGAAGACCCAGTACTTC.

This clonotype was seen repeatedly, ten times or more. The chain recombines TRBV14 with TRBJ1-2; no clear D. The CDR3 covers 13 residues. CDR1 SGHDN and CDR2 FVKESK come from the germline V gene. V gave up 4 bases and J gave up 8 bases, with 14 bases separating them. CDR3: CASSRESLGGYTF. The CDR3 DNA sequence: TGTGCCAGCAGCCGAGAATCTTTAGGGGGCTACACCTTC.

There are many counts of this clonotype. The chain uses TRBV5-1 and TRBJ2-3, with TRBD2 identical over 10 bases. With V trimmed by 1 base and J by 1 base, 9 bases remained unmatched. The CDR3 totals 18 residues. From germline, CDR1 is SGHRS and CDR2 YFSETQ. This CDR3 is CASSLTSGGASGTDTQYF. The CDR3 DNA is TGCGCCAGCAGCTTGACGAGCGGGGGGGCCAGCGGCACAGATACGCAGTATTTT.

The sample holds many counts of this clonotype. The V and J genes are TRBV7-2 and TRBJ2-2, with D tentatively TRBD2 (5 bases). This CDR3 has 14 amino acids. V was pared by 5 bases and J by 6 bases, with 13 bases between. CDR1 and CDR2 (germline): SGHTA, FQGNSA. CDR3 in DNA: TGTGCCAGCAGCCCTGGACTGGGATCCGGGGAGCTGTTTTTT. Its translation is CASSPGLGSGELFF.

This clonotype was seen a handful of times. The chain carries TRBV20-1 and TRBJ1-2; D not certain. Germline lookup yields CDR1 DFQATT and CDR2 SNEGSKA (reference sequence). V lost 3 bases, J lost 3 bases, and 8 bases lay in between. The CDR3 extends over 12 amino acids. The CDR3 DNA reads TGCAGTGCTAGCGGGGATGACTATGGCTACACCTTC. This encodes CSASGDDYGYTF.

This clonotype appeared many times. The J gene is TRBJ1-6, the V gene TRBV20-1; a weak D match, TRBD1 (5 bases). Germline CDR1 DFQATT, CDR2 SNEGSKA (reference sequence). Trimming removed 4 bases at V and 8 bases at J, with 15 bases between. The length of the CDR3 is 14 residues. The CDR3 region has the DNA TGCAGTGCTAAGAAAGGGGAAGGGGATTCACCCCTCCACTTT. Translating it yields CSAKKGEGDSPLHF.

This clonotype was observed a handful of times. The V call is TRBV20-1, the J call TRBJ1-5; D remains ambiguous. Germline CDR1 is DFQATT and CDR2 is SNEGSKA (reference sequence). V was shortened by 4 bases and J by 5 bases, with 15 bases between the two germline ends. The CDR3 sequence is 14 residues long. The CDR3 DNA follows: TGCAGTGCTACTCAGGCCACGAGACATCAGCCCCAGCATTTT. Translation gives CSATQATRHQPQHF.

In regard to this clonotype: A much larger clonotype is one base distant, so this may be a read error. This chain's CDR3 is CACSSNAWGNEQFF. CDR3 in DNA: TGTGCCTGCAGTAGCAACGCGTGGGGCAATGAGCAGTTCTTC. This sequence joins TRBV7-2 and TRBJ2-1; D unresolved. Looked up from germline, CDR1 is SGHTA and CDR2 is FQGNSA. The CDR3 runs to 14 residues.

At least ten counts were recorded for this clonotype. The V call is TRBV10-3, the J call TRBJ2-1; no clear D. The CDR3 sequence is 13 residues long. In germline, CDR1 is ENHRY, CDR2 SYGVKD. Trimming took off 0 bases at V and 6 bases at J, with 6 bases between the two ends. CDR3 region: CAISESASNEQFF. Written as DNA, the CDR3 is TGTGCCATCAGTGAGTCGGCAAGCAATGAGCAGTTCTTC.

This clonotype occurred many times. This chain joins TRBV29-1 and TRBJ1-1, with D maybe TRBD1 (5 bases). Trimming shortened V by 7 bases and J by 1 base, and 10 bases separated the two germline ends. This CDR3 region has 12 residues. Per the germline V gene, CDR1 is SQVTM and CDR2 is ANQGSEA. The CDR3 DNA follows: TGCAGCGACTTGACAGAGAACACTGAAGCTTTCTTT. Translating it yields CSDLTENTEAFF.

The CDR3 is CASSGTGALTGANVLTF. The CDR3 nucleotides read TGTGCCAGCAGTGGGACAGGGGCCCTAACCGGGGCCAACGTCCTGACTTTC. The chain combines TRBV2 with TRBJ2-6, with 9 positions matching TRBD1. The trim removed 4 bases at V and 4 bases at J, leaving 8 bases unmatched. CDR1 and CDR2 (germline): SNHLY, FYNNEI. The CDR3 covers 17 residues. The entire variable domain, with the rest obtained from reference TRBV2 and TRBJ2-6, is as follows: EPEVTQTPSHQVTQMGQEVILRCVPISNHLYFYWYRQILGQKVEFLVSFYNNEISEKSEIFDDQFSVERPDGSNFTLKIRSTKLEDSAMYFCASSGTGALTGANVLTFGAGSRLTVL.

With regard to this clonotype: This sequence may be a read error, since a much larger clone differs from it by one base. The chain joins TRBV20-1 to TRBJ2-5; 10 nucleotides line up with TRBD2. Germline assignment: CDR1 DFQATT and CDR2 SNEGSKA (reference sequence). This CDR3 comprises 16 residues. The CDR3, as DNA: TGCAGTGCAACGCCGGGACTAGCGTACTACCAAGAGGCCCAGTACTTC. Its translation is CSATPGLAYYQEAQYF.

This clonotype was observed many times. This chain links TRBV20-1 with TRBJ2-1; D gene ambiguous. The CDR3 runs to 13 residues. Germline CDR1 DFQATT, CDR2 SNEGSKA (reference sequence). V was cut by 2 bases and J by 6 bases, with 11 bases left in between. CDR3 amino acids: CSARKTPPNEQFF. CDR3 nucleotides: TGCAGTGCTAGAAAGACACCACCCAATGAGCAGTTCTTC.

At least ten counts were recorded for this clonotype. The V and J genes are TRBV12-3 or TRBV12-4 and TRBJ2-2, with a weak D call TRBD1 (5 bases). Trimming took off 5 bases at V and 6 bases at J, with 13 bases between the two ends. The CDR3 is made up of 14 amino acids. The CDR3 here is CASSQGDAPGELFF. The CDR3 region has the DNA TGTGCCAGCAGTCAGGGCGACGCCCCCGGGGAGCTGTTTTTT.

This clonotype was detected many times. The chain recombines TRBV6-5 with TRBJ2-1; TRBD1 agrees at 7 bases. The germline V gene has CDR1 MNHEY and CDR2 SVGAGI. CDR3 length: 16 amino acids. J gave up 4 bases and V 2 bases, and 8 bases lay outside the gene matches. The CDR3: CASSYPPGTAYNEQFF. The CDR3, as DNA: TGTGCCAGCAGTTACCCGCCCGGGACAGCTTACAATGAGCAGTTCTTC.

This chain connects TRBV18 to TRBJ2-5, with 7 bases aligning to TRBD1. CDR3 length: 15 residues. From germline, CDR1 is KGHSH and CDR2 LQKENI. V dropped 1 base and J dropped 1; count of bases not matched to a gene: 3. CDR3 residues: CASSPRAGGQETQYF. CDR3 sequence (DNA): TGTGCCAGCTCACCACGGGCAGGGGGCCAAGAGACCCAGTACTTC.

This clonotype was recorded many times. V and J are TRBV7-9 and TRBJ2-1; 7 nucleotides match TRBD2. Germline V gene data show CDR1 as SEHNR and CDR2 as FQNEAQ (reference sequence). V gave up 2 bases and J gave up 7 bases; unmatched junction bases: 8. The CDR3 has 15 amino acids. The CDR3 DNA is TGTGCCAGCAGCTTATACTCGGGGGGTCTGAATGAGCAGTTCTTC. It codes for CASSLYSGGLNEQFF. Supplemented by reference TRBV7-9 and TRBJ2-1, the full variable domain reads DTGVSQNPRHKITKRGQNVTFRCDPISEHNRLYWYRQTLGQGPEFLTYFQNEAQLEKSRLLSDRFSAERPKGSFSTLEIQRTEQGDSAMYLCASSLYSGGLNEQFFGPGTRLTVL.

Of note for this clonotype: This sequence may be a read error, since a much larger clone differs from it by one base. The V gene is TRBV5-5, the J gene TRBJ2-3; 8 bases fit TRBD1. The germline CDR1 and CDR2 sequences are SGHKS and YYEKEE (reference sequence). This CDR3 region has 14 residues. This CDR3 is CANSRPTGGDTQYF. The CDR3 DNA sequence: TGTGCCAACAGCCGGCCCACAGGGGGAGATACGCAGTATTTT.

This clonotype was detected many times. The chain carries TRBV7-8 and TRBJ2-5, with unresolved D. The CDR3 spans 13 residues. V lost 2 bases to trimming and J lost 3 bases, with 7 bases between them. Germline values: CDR1 SGHVS, CDR2 FQNEAQ. CDR3 amino acids: CASSLLREETQYF. CDR3 sequence (DNA): TGTGCCAGCAGCTTACTTCGGGAAGAGACCCAGTACTTC.

Only a few counts were recorded for this clonotype. The chain joins TRBV7-2 to TRBJ2-7; D is possibly TRBD2 (5 bases). Germline V gene lookup returns CDR1 SGHTA and CDR2 FQGNSA. The V end was cut by 3 bases, the J end by 3 bases, with 15 bases between. This CDR3 is built from 15 residues. The CDR3 nucleotides are TGTGCCAGCAGCTTGGGTAGTGCGGGTCGCTACGAGCAGTACTTC. Protein product: CASSLGSAGRYEQYF.